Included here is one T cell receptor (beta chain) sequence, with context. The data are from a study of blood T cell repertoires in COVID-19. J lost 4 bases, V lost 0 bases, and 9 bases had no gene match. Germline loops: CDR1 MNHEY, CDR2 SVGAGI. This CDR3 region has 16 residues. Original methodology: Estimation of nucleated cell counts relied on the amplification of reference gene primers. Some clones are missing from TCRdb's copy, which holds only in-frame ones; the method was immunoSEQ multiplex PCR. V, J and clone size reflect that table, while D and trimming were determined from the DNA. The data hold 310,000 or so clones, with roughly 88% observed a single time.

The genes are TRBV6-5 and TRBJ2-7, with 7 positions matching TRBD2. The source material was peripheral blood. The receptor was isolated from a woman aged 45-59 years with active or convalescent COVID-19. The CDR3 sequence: CASSYSTGLADYEQYF. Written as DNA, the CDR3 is TGTGCCAGCAGTTACTCGACGGGGCTAGCGGATTACGAGCAGTACTTC.